The 23 T cell receptor beta chains below come from one sample, sequenced in a study of blood T cell repertoires in COVID-19 (dated by TCRdb to the early 2020s). Preparation of the library involved the immunoSEQ multiplex PCR assay. TCRdb carries this immuneACCESS record with in-frame sequences only. Its versions omit some clonotypes, under half of them owing to an unresolved V gene in the studies checked, with the rest unexplained. A total of hundreds of thousands of clones appear in this sample, about 80% of them only once. The biggest ten clones account for around 10% of the sample. Sequences were obtained from peripheral blood. These receptors came from a woman between 45 and 60 years old who had recovered from COVID-19.

The chain couples TRBV5-4 to TRBJ2-3; 7 nucleotides align to TRBD2. V was clipped by 4 bases and J by 4 bases; unmatched bases: 6. CDR1 and CDR2 from the germline V gene are SGHNT and YYREEE (reference sequence). The CDR3 totals 14 residues. Here the CDR3 DNA reads TGTGCCAGCAGCGGGAGGCGGGAGCCAGATACGCAGTATTTT. Protein product: CASSGRREPDTQYF.

The gene calls are TRBV3-1 (or the pseudogene TRBV3-2) and TRBJ1-6; 9 nucleotides agree with TRBD1. From germline, CDR1 is LGHDT and CDR2 YNNKEL (reference sequence). J lost 9 bases, V lost 0 bases, and 3 bases had no gene match. The CDR3 runs 15 residues. Here the CDR3 reads CASSQEWTGVSPLHF. The CDR3 DNA reads TGTGCCAGCAGCCAAGAGTGGACAGGGGTTTCACCCCTCCACTTT.

The chain has TRBV9 and TRBJ2-7; D might be TRBD1 (6 bases). CDR3 length: 16 amino acids. The V end was cut by 0 bases, the J end by 6 bases, with 19 bases between. Germline V gives CDR1 SGDLS, CDR2 YYNGEE. DNA of the CDR3: TGTGCCAGCAGCGTAGCTGGACAGCTGCTCGGGGCCGAGCAGTACTTC. Protein sequence: CASSVAGQLLGAEQYF. The full variable domain, with the rest looked up from reference TRBV9 and TRBJ2-7, is DSGVTQTPKHLITATGQRVTLRCSPRSGDLSVYWYQQSLDQGLQFLIQYYNGEERAKGNILERFSAQQFPDLHSELNLSSLELGDSALYFCASSVAGQLLGAEQYFGPGTRLTVT.

The rearrangement uses TRBV12-3 or TRBV12-4 and TRBJ2-3; 7 bases align to TRBD1. J lost 6 bases, V lost 6 bases, and 6 bases had no gene match. This CDR3 region has 13 residues. Written as DNA, the CDR3 is TGTGCCAGCAGATCAGGGGGAGAGGATACGCAGTATTTT. Amino acid sequence: CASRSGGEDTQYF.

V gene TRBV19 combines with J gene TRBJ2-2; TRBD1 matches at 11 bases. After removal of 3 bases from V and 4 bases from J, the junction contained 13 bases not matched to a gene. CDR3 length: 19 residues. Germline assignment: CDR1 LNHDA and CDR2 SQIVND (reference sequence). The CDR3 loop is CASSIPRPGQGAGTGELFF. The DNA for the CDR3 is TGTGCCAGTAGTATCCCGAGGCCCGGACAGGGGGCGGGCACCGGGGAGCTGTTTTTT.

This clone is a singleton in its sample. The chain links TRBV19 to TRBJ2-5, with 13 bases matching TRBD2. The junction had 12 bases not matched to a gene; V was cut back by 10 bases and J by 4 bases. Germline V gives CDR1 LNHDA, CDR2 SQIVND (reference sequence). The CDR3 has 16 residues. The CDR3 loop is CATAFRTSGRGETQYF. The CDR3 DNA reads as TGTGCCACCGCCTTTCGGACTAGCGGGAGAGGAGAGACCCAGTACTTC. The full variable domain, completed using reference TRBV19 and TRBJ2-5, is DGGITQSPKYLFRKEGQNVTLSCEQNLNHDAMYWYRQDPGQGLRLIYYSQIVNDFQKGDIAEGYSVSREKKESFPLTVTSAQKNPTAFYLCATAFRTSGRGETQYFGPGTRLLVL.

The table lists this clone with a count of one. The chain combines TRBV7-2 with TRBJ2-3; 8 bases line up with TRBD2. The CDR3 totals 15 residues. The germline CDR1 and CDR2 sequences are SGHTA and FQGNSA. J gave up 2 bases and V 5 bases, and 6 bases lay outside the gene matches. CDR3 sequence: CASSDPGLVTDTQYF. CDR3 nucleotide sequence: TGTGCCAGCAGCGATCCGGGACTAGTCACAGATACGCAGTATTTT.

As concerns this clone: This sample also contains other DNA sequences that code for the same CDR3. This sequence joins TRBV20-1 and TRBJ2-5; unclear D gene. Germline V gene sequence: CDR1 DFQATT, CDR2 SNEGSKA (reference sequence). V was cut by 6 bases and J by 5 bases, with 7 bases left in between. The length of the CDR3 is 10 residues. CDR3 DNA: TGCAGTGCAACTCGCGAGACCCAGTACTTC. It encodes CSATRETQYF.

This chain connects TRBV28 to TRBJ2-1, with TRBD2 identical over 8 bases. The germline V gene has CDR1 MDHEN and CDR2 SYDVKM. V was clipped by 7 bases and J by 2 bases; unmatched bases: 19. The CDR3 is 19 amino acids. CDR3 bases: TGTGCCAGCACAGCTTGGAGCGGGAGTCGACGAGGCCCCTACAATGAGCAGTTCTTC. It is translated as CASTAWSGSRRGPYNEQFF.

The rearrangement joins TRBV2 to TRBJ2-7; no firm D call. The V gene's germline CDR1 is SNHLY and CDR2 FYNNEI. This CDR3 has 13 residues. With 8 bases removed from V and 5 bases from J, the gap between germline ends came to 16 bases. The CDR3 sequence is CASGRDPSNEQYF. The CDR3 DNA reads TGTGCCAGCGGTAGAGATCCTTCAAACGAGCAGTACTTC.

This chain uses TRBV6-4 with TRBJ2-3, with D maybe TRBD1 (6 bases). The CDR3 sequence is 15 residues long. Deletions cut 2 bases from V and 0 bases from J, with 9 bases between. Per the germline V gene, CDR1 is MRHNA and CDR2 is SNTAGT. The CDR3 DNA sequence: TGTGCCAGCAGTGACGTACAGGGAAGCACAGATACGCAGTATTTT. It codes for CASSDVQGSTDTQYF.

As for this clone: At one end, the junction sequence differs from germline, possibly due to a read error. The genes are TRBV18 and TRBJ2-1; D possibly corresponds to TRBD1 (6 bases). Germline values: CDR1 KGHSH, CDR2 LQKENI. The CDR3 is 15 amino acids. The CDR3 region has the DNA TGTGCGAGCTCACCGTGGGGGCCAGACGGGAATGAGCAGTTCTTC. Translation: CASSPWGPDGNEQFF. The complete variable domain, with remaining parts taken from reference TRBV18 and TRBJ2-1, reads NAGVMQNPRHLVRRRGQEARLRCSPMKGHSHVYWYRQLPEEGLKFMVYLQKENIIDESGMPKERFSAEFPKEGPSILRIQQVVRGDSAAYFCASSPWGPDGNEQFFGPGTRLTVL.

The gene calls are TRBV18 and TRBJ2-1; 7 bases are a match to TRBD2. V shed 2 bases, J shed 7 bases, and the junction held 17 bases outside the gene matches. From germline, CDR1 is KGHSH and CDR2 LQKENI. The CDR3 extends over 18 amino acids. CDR3 DNA sequence: TGTGCCAGCTCACCAGAAGAGAAGACTAGCCGAGATAGGAATGAGCAGTTCTTC. This gives the protein CASSPEEKTSRDRNEQFF.

This clone was seen more than once but under ten times. This chain links TRBV5-4 with TRBJ2-1; 8 bases line up with TRBD2. V shed 2 bases and J 12 bases; nucleotides not matched to a gene: 10. Germline values: CDR1 SGHNT, CDR2 YYREEE (reference sequence). CDR3 length: 14 amino acids. CDR3 nucleotides: TGTGCCAGCAGCTTATCGGGACTAGTTTCTCGGCAGTTCTTC. It translates to CASSLSGLVSRQFF.

V gene TRBV12-3 or TRBV12-4 combines with J gene TRBJ2-3, with D perhaps TRBD2 (5 bases). CDR3 length: 13 residues. Trimming shortened V by 8 bases and J by 2 bases, and 11 bases separated the two germline ends. Written as DNA, the CDR3 is TGTGCCAGCTCGAGGGAGAACACAGATACGCAGTATTTT. Its translation is CASSRENTDTQYF.

The chain joins TRBV10-3 to TRBJ2-5, with 8 bases lining up with TRBD1. CDR1 is ENHRY and CDR2 is SYGVKD in the germline V gene. The CDR3 is 16 residues long. Germline trimming cut 3 bases from V and 3 bases from J; bases unmatched to any gene: 9. The CDR3 sequence is CAISEGQGRGKETQYF. In nucleotides, the CDR3 is TGTGCCATCAGTGAAGGACAGGGACGGGGAAAAGAGACCCAGTACTTC.

The V gene is TRBV24-1, the J gene TRBJ1-5, with TRBD1 identical over 7 bases. Germline CDR1 is KGHDR and CDR2 is SFDVKD. Trimming removed 5 bases from V and 1 base from J; junction bases left unmatched: 4. The CDR3 spans 15 residues. This CDR3 is CATSVIQGSNQPQHF. In DNA, the CDR3 is TGTGCCACCAGTGTTATACAGGGGAGCAATCAGCCCCAGCATTTT.

The J gene is TRBJ2-1, the V gene TRBV5-1; the match to TRBD1 covers 9 bases. V lost 4 bases and J lost 8; bases outside the gene matches: 13. Germline CDR1 and CDR2: SGHRS and YFSETQ. The CDR3 consists of 16 residues. The CDR3 region has the DNA TGCGCCAGCAGCCCACACGGGACAGGGAGCCCGGATGAGCAGTTCTTC. This sequence encodes CASSPHGTGSPDEQFF.

The CDR3, as DNA: TGTGCCAGCTCACCACCAGAGAATACGAACACCGGGGAGCTGTTTTTT. Translated, it gives CASSPPENTNTGELFF. This rearrangement joins TRBV18 to TRBJ2-2; D is undetermined. The CDR3 is made up of 16 amino acids. Germline CDR1 reads KGHSH; CDR2 reads LQKENI. Trimming shortened V by 0 bases and J by 0 bases, and 8 bases separated the two germline ends.

This chain uses TRBV5-1 with TRBJ1-6; D perhaps matches TRBD1 (5 bases). Germline CDR1 and CDR2: SGHRS and YFSETQ. Deletions cut 0 bases from V and 6 bases from J, with 10 bases between. The CDR3 is made up of 15 amino acids. CDR3 protein: CASSLVEGANSPLHF. The CDR3 coding sequence is TGCGCCAGCAGCTTGGTTGAAGGGGCTAATTCACCCCTCCACTTT.

The V gene is TRBV19, the J gene TRBJ1-1, with D uncertain. Germline values: CDR1 LNHDA, CDR2 SQIVND (reference sequence). The CDR3 has 14 residues. The ends were cut back, 5 bases at V and 0 bases at J, with 10 bases in the middle. The CDR3 is CASSLSGMNTEAFF. The DNA of the CDR3 is TGTGCCAGTAGTCTTAGCGGAATGAACACTGAAGCTTTCTTT.

This sequence joins TRBV4-1 and TRBJ2-7; TRBD2 aligns across 7 bases. Germline loops: CDR1 MGHRA, CDR2 YSYEKL. The J segment lost 2 bases and the V segment lost 0 bases, leaving 4 bases of the junction unmatched. The CDR3 is 15 amino acids. The CDR3 DNA follows: TGCGCCAGCAGCCAAGATCCCAGCGGGGCCTACGAGCAGTACTTC. It is translated as CASSQDPSGAYEQYF.

This clone appeared once. The chain has TRBV11-2 and TRBJ2-3, with D unclear. The V end was cut by 1 base, the J end by 2 bases, with 7 bases between. The CDR3 consists of 14 residues. Looked up from germline, CDR1 is SGHAT and CDR2 is FQNNGV. CDR3 sequence: CASSLGQFTDTQYF. DNA of the CDR3: TGTGCCAGCAGCTTAGGGCAGTTCACAGATACGCAGTATTTT.